This T cell receptor (beta chain) was profiled in a study of T-cell reconstitution after alpha-beta-depleted transplantation in children (dated by TCRdb to the mid-2010s). Regarding the study in general: Using TCR repertoire profiling, the study quantitatively followed how T-cell immune reconstitution unfolded in children after TCRalphabeta/CD19-depleted allogeneic hematopoietic cell transplantation.

The library relied on PCR. These reads were obtained on an Illumina HiSeq 2500. TCR libraries were prepared with molecular barcoding, using unique molecular identifiers to normalize TCRbeta repertoire quantification. TCRdb redid the processing of the public reads, applying fastp at Q25 and MiXCR, and retained in-frame beta chains. Rows are combined by CDR3 protein, so each entry shows the most common genes and DNA. This sample gives about 610,000 distinct CDR3 sequences in total; approximately 10% of them show up just once. 3.5% to 5% of the sample comes from the top ten. As regards this clonotype: The specificity of this receptor is unknown. Per-nucleotide qualities are absent, and no much larger clonotype sits a single base away.

V is pruned by 4 bases and J by 3 bases, leaving 5 bases of the junction without a gene match. Including the terminal cysteine and phenylalanine, the CDR3 comprises 15 residues. Only the CDR3 DNA stays, 45 bases, in frame from base 1. The germline V gene (reference sequence) sets CDR1 to DFQATT and CDR2 to SNEGSKA. The specimen was PBMCs from the stem cell graft donor, collected from the stem cell graft. The source is a human donor who donated a stem cell graft to a child with acute myeloid leukemia. The chain employs TRBV20-1 and TRBJ2-7, and 14 junction bases match TRBD2. In nucleotides, the sequence is TGCAGTGCTACCCCGGGACTAGCGGGAGTCTACGAGCAGTACTTC. Translated, it reads CSATPGLAGVYEQYF.